This TCR beta chain was identified during a study of read filtering for tumor transcriptome and immune sequencing. Study at large: Mean patient age was approximately 66 years, range roughly 40 to 80; approximately 18 male, about 15 female. Whole-transcriptome libraries were prepared after DNase treatment.

Trimming took 1 base from V and 2 from J, leaving 14 bases between them. Germline lookup yields CDR1 SEHNR and CDR2 FQNEAQ (reference sequence). This CDR3 is 16 amino acids long. From approximately 430 ng of RNA, a library with molecular barcoded alpha/delta and beta/gamma adaptors was made. TCRdb recomputed calls from the reads with MiXCR, one row per CDR3 protein. The table shows under 150,000 distinct CDR3 sequences, with around 13% occurring only once. This clonotype was observed at least ten times. Its target is unknown. Study conclusions and caveats: Without single-read clonotypes, shared clonotype proportions correlated more between IR-seq and RNA-seq. RNA-seq captured clonotypes less deeply and reliably than IR-seq.

Sequencing used a population of CD138-negative cells sorted from bone marrow. The TCR originated in a donor aged 40 or older with multiple myeloma. The chain joins TRBV7-9 to TRBJ1-1; unclear D gene. The CDR3 loop reads CASSLGDRIRNTEAFF. In DNA, the CDR3 is TGTGCCAGCAGCTTAGGGGATAGGATCAGAAACACTGAAGCTTTCTTT.